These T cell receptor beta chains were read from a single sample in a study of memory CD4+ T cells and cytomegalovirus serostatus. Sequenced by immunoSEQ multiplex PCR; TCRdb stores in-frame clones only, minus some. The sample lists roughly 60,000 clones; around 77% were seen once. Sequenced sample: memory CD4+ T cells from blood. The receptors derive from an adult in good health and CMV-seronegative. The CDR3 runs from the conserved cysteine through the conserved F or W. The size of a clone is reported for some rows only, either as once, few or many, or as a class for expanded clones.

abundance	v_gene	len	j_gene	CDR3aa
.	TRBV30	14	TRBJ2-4	CAWSMTSGKNIQYF
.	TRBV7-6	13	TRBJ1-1	CASSSTPGVEAFF
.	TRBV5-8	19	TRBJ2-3	CASSLVGEGRGVISDTQYF
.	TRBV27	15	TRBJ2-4	CASSFLPRGGNIQYF
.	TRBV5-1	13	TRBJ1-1	CASSPAGLPEAFF
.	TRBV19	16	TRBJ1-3	CASSIEMTDSGNTIYF
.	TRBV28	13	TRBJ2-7	CASTQRATYEQYF
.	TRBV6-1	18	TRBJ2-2	CASSERRPYGTVFWELFF
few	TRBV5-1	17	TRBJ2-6	CASSFTGDSSGANVLTF
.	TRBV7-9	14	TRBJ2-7	CASSFGGGTWEQYF
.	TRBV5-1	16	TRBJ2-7	CASSPMGQGAVYEQYF
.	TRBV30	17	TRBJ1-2	CAWRGQQRGSPNYGYTF
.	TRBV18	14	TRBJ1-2	CASSPGQALYGYTF
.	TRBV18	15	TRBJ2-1	CASSPPIGGDNEQFF
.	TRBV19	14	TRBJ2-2	CASKGERGTGELFF
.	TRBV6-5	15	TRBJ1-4	CASRPRTGGVEKLFF
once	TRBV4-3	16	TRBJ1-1	CASSQDSGTANTEAFF
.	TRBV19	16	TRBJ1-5	CASSMGRAYSNQPQHF
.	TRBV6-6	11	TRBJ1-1	CASRTNTEAFF
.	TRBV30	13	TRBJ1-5	CAWSVDSNQPQHF
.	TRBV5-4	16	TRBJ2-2	CASSEQLQGGAGELFF
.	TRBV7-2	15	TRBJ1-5	CASSLKVAENQPQHF
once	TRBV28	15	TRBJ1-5	CASSLAAGSGQPQHF
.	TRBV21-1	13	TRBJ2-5	CASSKGCEETQYF
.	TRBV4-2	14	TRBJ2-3	CASSQGKSTDTQYF
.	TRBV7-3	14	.	CASSSTGGAYEQYF
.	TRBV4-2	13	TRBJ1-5	CASSQEPDQPQHF
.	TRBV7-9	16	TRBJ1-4	CASSLGQAPLNEKLFF
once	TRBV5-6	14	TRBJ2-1	CASSLAAGRGVLFF
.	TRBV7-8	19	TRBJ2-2	CASSLASGGGQGSTGELFF
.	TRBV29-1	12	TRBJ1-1	CSVDPQGTEAFF
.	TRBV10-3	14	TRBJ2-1	CATRLAGVNNEQFF
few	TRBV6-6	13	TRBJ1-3	CASQGQAGNTIYF
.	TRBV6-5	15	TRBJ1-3	CASSLYKSSGNTIYF
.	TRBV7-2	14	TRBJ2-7	CASSSSGRAYEQYF
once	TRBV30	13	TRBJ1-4	CAWSVLRVEKLFF
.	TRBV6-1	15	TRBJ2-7	CASSVELAASYEQYF
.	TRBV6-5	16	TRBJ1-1	CASSYRIPPMNTEAFF
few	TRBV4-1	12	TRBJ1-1	CASRGRGSEAFF
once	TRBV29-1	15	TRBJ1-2	CSVDLTGTGLYGYTF
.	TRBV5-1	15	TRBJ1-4	CASSLEGTFGEKLFF
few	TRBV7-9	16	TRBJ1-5	CASSLARGPSNQPQHF
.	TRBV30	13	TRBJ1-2	CAWSTGVNYGYTF
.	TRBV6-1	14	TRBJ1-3	CASSEIQGLDTIYF
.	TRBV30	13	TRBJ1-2	CAWSVGADWGYTF
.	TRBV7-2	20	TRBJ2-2	CASSLARLSSGRANTGELFF
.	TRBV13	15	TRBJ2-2	CASRPGSLWTGELFF
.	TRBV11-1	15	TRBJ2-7	CAGSSSGIRVYEQYF